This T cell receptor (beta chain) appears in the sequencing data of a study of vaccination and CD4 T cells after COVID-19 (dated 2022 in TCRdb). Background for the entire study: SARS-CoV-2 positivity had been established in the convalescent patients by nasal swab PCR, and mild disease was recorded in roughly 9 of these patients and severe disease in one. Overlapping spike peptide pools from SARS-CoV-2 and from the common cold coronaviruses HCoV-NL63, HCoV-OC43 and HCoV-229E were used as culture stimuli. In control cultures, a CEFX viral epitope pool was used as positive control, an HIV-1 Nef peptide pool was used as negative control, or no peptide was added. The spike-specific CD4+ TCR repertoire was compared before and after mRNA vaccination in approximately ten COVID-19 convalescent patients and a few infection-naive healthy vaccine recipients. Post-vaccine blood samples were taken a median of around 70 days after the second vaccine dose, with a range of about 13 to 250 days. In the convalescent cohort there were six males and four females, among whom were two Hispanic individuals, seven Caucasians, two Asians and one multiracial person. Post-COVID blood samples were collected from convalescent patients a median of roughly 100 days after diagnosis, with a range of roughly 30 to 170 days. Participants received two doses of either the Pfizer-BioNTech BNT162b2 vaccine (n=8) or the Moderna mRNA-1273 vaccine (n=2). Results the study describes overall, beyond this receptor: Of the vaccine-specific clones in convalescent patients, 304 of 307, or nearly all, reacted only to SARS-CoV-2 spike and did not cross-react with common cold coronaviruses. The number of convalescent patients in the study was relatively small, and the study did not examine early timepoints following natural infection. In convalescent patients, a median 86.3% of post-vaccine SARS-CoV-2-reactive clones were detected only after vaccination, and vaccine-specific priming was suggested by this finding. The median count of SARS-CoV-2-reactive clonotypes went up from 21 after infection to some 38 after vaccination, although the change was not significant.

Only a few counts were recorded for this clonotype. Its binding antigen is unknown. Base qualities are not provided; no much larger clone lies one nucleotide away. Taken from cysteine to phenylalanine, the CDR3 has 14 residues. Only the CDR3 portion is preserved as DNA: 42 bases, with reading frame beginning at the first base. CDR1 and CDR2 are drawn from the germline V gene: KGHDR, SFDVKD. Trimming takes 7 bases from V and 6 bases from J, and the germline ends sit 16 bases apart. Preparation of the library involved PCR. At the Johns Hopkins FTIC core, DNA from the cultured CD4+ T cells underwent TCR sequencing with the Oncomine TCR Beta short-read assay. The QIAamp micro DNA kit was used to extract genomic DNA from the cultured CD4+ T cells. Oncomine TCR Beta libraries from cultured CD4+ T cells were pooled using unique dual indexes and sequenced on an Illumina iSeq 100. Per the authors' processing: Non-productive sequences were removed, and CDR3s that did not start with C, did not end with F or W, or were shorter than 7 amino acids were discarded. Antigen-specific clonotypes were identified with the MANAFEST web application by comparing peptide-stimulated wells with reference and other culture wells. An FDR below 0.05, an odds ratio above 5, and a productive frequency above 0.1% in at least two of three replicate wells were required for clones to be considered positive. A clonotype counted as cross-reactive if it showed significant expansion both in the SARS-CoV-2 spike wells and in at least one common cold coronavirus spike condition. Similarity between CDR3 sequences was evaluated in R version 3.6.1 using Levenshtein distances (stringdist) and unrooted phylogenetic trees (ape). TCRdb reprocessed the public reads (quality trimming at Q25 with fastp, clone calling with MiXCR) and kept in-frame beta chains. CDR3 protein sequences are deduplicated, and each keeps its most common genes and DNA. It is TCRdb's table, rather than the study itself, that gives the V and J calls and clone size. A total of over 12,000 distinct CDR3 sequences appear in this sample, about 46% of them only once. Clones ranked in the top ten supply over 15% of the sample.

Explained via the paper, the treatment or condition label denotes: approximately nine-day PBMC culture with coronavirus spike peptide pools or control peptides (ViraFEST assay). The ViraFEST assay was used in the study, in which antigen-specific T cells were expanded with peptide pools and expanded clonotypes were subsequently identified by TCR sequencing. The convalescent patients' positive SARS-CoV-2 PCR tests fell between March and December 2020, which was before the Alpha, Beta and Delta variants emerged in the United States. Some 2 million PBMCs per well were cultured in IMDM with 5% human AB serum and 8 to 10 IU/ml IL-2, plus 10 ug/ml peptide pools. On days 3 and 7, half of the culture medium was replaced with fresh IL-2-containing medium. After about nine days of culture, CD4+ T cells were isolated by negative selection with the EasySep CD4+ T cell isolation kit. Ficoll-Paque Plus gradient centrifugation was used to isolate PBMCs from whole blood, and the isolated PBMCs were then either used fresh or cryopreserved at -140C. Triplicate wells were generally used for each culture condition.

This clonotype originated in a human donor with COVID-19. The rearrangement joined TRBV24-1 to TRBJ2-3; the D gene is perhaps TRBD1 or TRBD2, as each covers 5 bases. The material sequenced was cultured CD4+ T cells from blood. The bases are TGTGCCACCAGCAGGGAGTTGTCCGGGGATACGCAGTATTTT. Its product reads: CATSRELSGDTQYF.